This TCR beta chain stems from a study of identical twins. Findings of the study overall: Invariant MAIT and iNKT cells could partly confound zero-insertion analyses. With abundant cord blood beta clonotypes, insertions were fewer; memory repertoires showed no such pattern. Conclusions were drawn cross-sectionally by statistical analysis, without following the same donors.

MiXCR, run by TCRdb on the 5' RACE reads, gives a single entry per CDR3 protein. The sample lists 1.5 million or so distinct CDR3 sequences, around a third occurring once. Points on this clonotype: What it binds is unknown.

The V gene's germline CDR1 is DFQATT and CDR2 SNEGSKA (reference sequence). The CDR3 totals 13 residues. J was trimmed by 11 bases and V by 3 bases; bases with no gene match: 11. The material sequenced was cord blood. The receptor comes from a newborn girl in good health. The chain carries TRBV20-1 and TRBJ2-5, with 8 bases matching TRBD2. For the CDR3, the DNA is TGCAGTGCTAGGGCGGGAGGAGTGACTGAGCAGTACTTC. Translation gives CSARAGGVTEQYF.